This is a list of T cell receptor beta chains from one sample in a study of shared clonotypes between healthy human individuals. Generated by immunoSEQ multiplex PCR, the TCRdb table keeps only in-frame clones and is missing some. The data show about 2.4 million clones, with 93% seen just once and 0.36% held by the top ten. The source material was naive CD4+ T cells from PBMCs. The source of these receptors is a man aged 18 to 30 in good health. Some clones in this sample may be carry-over from other donors' samples. Both conserved end residues are part of each CDR3. A D gene is named only where the DNA matches it firmly. Only part of the rows carry a size: once, few, many, or a class if the clone is expanded.

>TRBV11-3|.|TRBD2|TRBJ2-2
CASSTGASSGATGELFF
TGTGCCAGCAGCACCGGGGCCTCTAGCGGGGCCACCGGGGAGCTGTTTTTT
>TRBV27|.|TRBD2|TRBJ2-1
CASSYSPGTSYLNEQFF
TGTGCCAGCAGTTACTCCCCCGGGACTAGCTATTTGAATGAGCAGTTCTTC
>TRBV5-6|.|.|TRBJ2-1
CASSLTTPWDNEQFF
TGTGCCAGCAGCTTGACGACCCCTTGGGACAATGAGCAGTTCTTC
>TRBV5-4|.|TRBD2|TRBJ2-5
CASSLRLAGRETQYF
TGTGCCAGCAGCTTAAGACTAGCGGGAAGGGAGACCCAGTACTTC
>TRBV7-2|once|.|TRBJ2-7
CASSLEVTGASYEQYF
TGTGCCAGCAGCTTAGAAGTGACAGGCGCCTCCTACGAGCAGTACTTC
>TRBV6-6|.|.|TRBJ1-2
CASSYSTSNNGYTF
TGTGCCAGCAGTTACTCGACCAGTAACAATGGCTACACCTTC
>TRBV19|.|TRBD1|TRBJ1-2
CASTTGGTYGYTF
TGTGCCAGTACTACAGGGGGAACCTATGGCTACACCTTC
>TRBV19|.|TRBD1|TRBJ2-1
CASSIRGTGGPHNEQFF
TGTGCCAGTAGTATCCGCGGGACAGGGGGCCCCCACAATGAGCAGTTCTTC
>TRBV5-4|.|.|TRBJ1-1
CASSLGGQMNTEAFF
TGTGCCAGCAGCTTGGGAGGACAGATGAACACTGAAGCTTTCTTT
>TRBV9|once|TRBD2|TRBJ2-3
CASSAVGTSGTDTQYF
TGTGCCAGCAGCGCGGTGGGGACTAGCGGCACAGATACGCAGTATTTT
>TRBV19|.|.|TRBJ1-2
CASSSPLDKYNYGYTF
TGTGCCAGTAGCTCCCCCCTGGACAAATATAACTATGGCTACACCTTC
>TRBV6-1|.|.|TRBJ2-3
CASSEGTGRDTQYF
TGTGCCAGCAGTGAAGGAACAGGACGAGATACGCAGTATTTT
>TRBV2|few|.|TRBJ1-4
CASRRESGEKLFF
TGTGCCAGCAGGAGGGAGTCGGGTGAAAAACTGTTTTTT
>TRBV5-1|.|.|TRBJ2-1
CASTLGASGYNEQFF
TGCGCCAGCACATTGGGGGCTAGCGGCTACAATGAGCAGTTCTTC
>TRBV29-1|.|.|TRBJ1-3
CSVTIGKNTIYF
TGCAGCGTGACCATTGGCAAAAACACCATATATTTT
>TRBV28|.|TRBD1|TRBJ1-4
CASRKEWGQGYRNEKLFF
TGTGCCAGCAGAAAAGAATGGGGACAGGGGTATCGGAATGAAAAACTGTTTTTT
>TRBV19|.|.|TRBJ1-4
CASRTQPPRDGEKVFF
TGTGCCAGTCGCACCCAACCGCCCCGGGACGGAGAAAAAGTGTTTTTT
>TRBV5-4|.|.|TRBJ2-7
CASSLDASSYEQYF
TGTGCCAGCAGCTTGGACGCCAGCTCCTACGAGCAGTACTTC
>TRBV5-1|.|.|TRBJ2-7
CASSFRGGTYEQYF
TGCGCCAGCAGCTTCCGAGGGGGAACCTACGAGCAGTACTTC
>TRBV29-1|.|.|TRBJ1-1
CSVGLATVNTEAFF
TGCAGCGTTGGTTTGGCGACAGTGAACACTGAAGCTTTCTTT
>TRBV27|.|TRBD1|TRBJ2-3
CASKPWTGGGDTQYF
TGTGCCAGCAAACCCTGGACAGGGGGAGGGGATACGCAGTATTTT
>TRBV5-1|few|.|TRBJ1-2
CASSLTDYGYTF
TGCGCCAGCAGCTTGACCGACTATGGCTACACCTTC
>TRBV29-1|.|TRBD1|TRBJ2-7
CSVGPRNRGVCYEQYF
TGCAGCGTTGGCCCTCGGAACAGGGGAGTGTGCTACGAGCAGTACTTC
>TRBV6-5|once|.|TRBJ1-5
CASSYSGRSNQPQHF
TGTGCCAGCAGTTACTCAGGGCGGAGCAATCAGCCCCAGCATTTT
>TRBV7-3|.|.|TRBJ2-3
CASSLRVGGGTDTQYF
TGTGCCAGCAGCCTAAGAGTCGGCGGGGGCACAGATACGCAGTATTTT
>TRBV7-9|once|TRBD1|TRBJ1-1
CASSLQGGIGAFF
TGTGCCAGCAGCTTACAGGGGGGTATTGGAGCTTTCTTT
>TRBV6-5|few|.|TRBJ2-7
CASSALLGYEQYF
TGTGCCAGCAGCGCCCTGTTAGGGTACGAGCAGTACTTC
>TRBV5-1|.|.|TRBJ2-1
CASSLQARHSYNEQFF
TGCGCCAGCAGCTTACAGGCAAGGCACTCCTACAATGAGCAGTTCTTC
>TRBV10-3|once|.|TRBJ1-5
CAISPSSRAGGNQPQHF
TGTGCCATCAGTCCTTCCTCCAGGGCGGGGGGGAATCAGCCCCAGCATTTT
>TRBV5-1|.|.|TRBJ2-3
CASSLLGSHTDTQYF
TGCGCCAGCAGCTTGTTAGGGTCCCACACAGATACGCAGTATTTT
>TRBV2|.|.|TRBJ2-3
CASSEHLATDTQYF
TGTGCCAGCAGTGAACACCTAGCTACAGATACGCAGTATTTT
>TRBV7-2|.|.|TRBJ2-7
CASSPVDRTYEQYF
TGTGCCAGCAGCCCAGTTGACAGGACCTACGAGCAGTACTTC
>TRBV28|.|TRBD2|TRBJ2-3
CASSSPTSGFTDTQYF
TGTGCCAGCAGTTCCCCAACTAGCGGATTCACAGATACGCAGTATTTT
>TRBV18|few|TRBD1|TRBJ1-2
CASSPDRVGYGYTF
TGTGCCAGCTCACCCGACAGGGTGGGCTATGGCTACACCTTC
>TRBV9|.|.|TRBJ1-6
CASSVLGRGPSPLHF
TGTGCCAGCAGCGTATTGGGGCGGGGGCCTTCACCCCTCCACTTT
>TRBV5-1|.|.|TRBJ1-1
CASSVKTENTEAFF
TGCGCCAGCAGCGTAAAAACAGAGAACACTGAAGCTTTCTTT